Below, 20 T cell receptor beta chains from the same sample are listed, as sequenced in a study of T-cell memory formation after mild COVID-19. TCRdb called the 5' RACE reads again in MiXCR, with one record for every CDR3 protein. The sample lists about 81,000 distinct CDR3 sequences, more than 20% occurring once. The sequenced sample consisted of PBMCs or a T cell subset sorted from them (not recorded which). Receptor source: a man aged 18 to 30 who had mild COVID-19 (a few samples of this study predate the infection). Cell type and time point are not known.

V usage is TRBV12-3 or TRBV12-4 and J usage is TRBJ2-5; D is unresolved. The V gene lost 4 bases and the J gene lost 5 bases, with 8 bases spanning the gap. This CDR3 contains 12 residues. The CDR3, as DNA: TGTGCCAGCAGTTGGGAAGAGGAGACCCAGTACTTC. Amino acids: CASSWEEETQYF.

CDR3 region: CASSSGRTGYNEQYF. The CDR3 nucleotides are TGTGCCAGCAGCTCGGGACGGACAGGGTACAACGAGCAGTACTTC. The chain links TRBV5-5 to TRBJ2-7; 8 bases align to TRBD1. CDR3 length equals 15 residues. V gave up 3 bases and J gave up 5 bases; unmatched junction bases: 10. Per the germline V gene, CDR1 is SGHKS and CDR2 is YYEKEE (reference sequence). The full variable domain, rest sourced from reference TRBV5-5 and TRBJ2-7, is DAGVTQSPTHLIKTRGQQVTLRCSPISGHKSVSWYQQVLGQGPQFIFQYYEKEERGRGNFPDRFSARQFPNYSSELNVNALLLGDSALYLCASSSGRTGYNEQYFGPGTRLTVT.

This clonotype has more than one count but fewer than ten. The chain joins TRBV7-8 to TRBJ2-1, with no clear D. The CDR3 extends over 14 amino acids. Deletions cut 1 base from V and 5 bases from J, with 9 bases between. CDR1 and CDR2 (germline): SGHVS, FQNEAQ. In nucleotides, the CDR3 is TGTGCCAGCAGCTTAGTGGCGGTCCACAATGAGCAGTTCTTC. It encodes CASSLVAVHNEQFF.

The chain links TRBV7-9 to TRBJ1-1; 7 bases match TRBD1. The CDR3 consists of 15 residues. J was trimmed by 1 base and V by 2 bases; bases with no gene match: 4. Germline CDR1 SEHNR, CDR2 FQNEAQ (reference sequence). The CDR3 loop reads CASSLLGTENTEAFF. The CDR3 DNA is TGTGCCAGCAGCTTACTGGGGACAGAGAACACTGAAGCTTTCTTT.

The chain carries TRBV6-2 or TRBV6-3 and TRBJ2-1, with unresolved D. V lost 4 bases and J 0 bases, leaving 13 bases between the germline ends. CDR3 length: 16 residues. Germline V gene data show CDR1 as MNHEY and CDR2 as SVGEGT. The CDR3 is CASSSRALSSYNEQFF. The DNA of the CDR3 is TGTGCCAGCAGTTCTAGGGCTCTTAGCTCCTACAATGAGCAGTTCTTC.

This rearrangement joins TRBV5-1 to TRBJ2-5; 8 bases line up with TRBD1. V shed 0 bases, J shed 1 base, and the junction held 2 bases outside the gene matches. This CDR3 is 15 amino acids long. CDR1 SGHRS and CDR2 YFSETQ come from the germline V gene. The CDR3 DNA is TGCGCCAGCAGCTTGGACAGGGGGGCCCAAGAGACCCAGTACTTC. Protein product: CASSLDRGAQETQYF.

In this sample, this clonotype turned up a few times. The V gene is TRBV7-2, the J gene TRBJ2-1, with TRBD2 matching 10 bases. J was trimmed by 2 bases and V by 5 bases; bases with no gene match: 3. The CDR3 totals 15 residues. Germline CDR1 reads SGHTA; CDR2 reads FQGNSA. CDR3 nucleotides: TGTGCCAGCAGCCAGCTAGCGGGGGCCTACAATGAGCAGTTCTTC. It translates to CASSQLAGAYNEQFF. Complete variable domain (other parts from reference TRBV7-2 and TRBJ2-1): GAGVSQSPSNKVTEKGKDVELRCDPISGHTALYWYRQSLGQGLEFLIYFQGNSAPDKSGLPSDRFSAERTGGSVSTLTIQRTQQEDSAVYLCASSQLAGAYNEQFFGPGTRLTVL.

J is TRBJ2-7 and V is TRBV14; D tentatively reads TRBD1 or TRBD2 (5 bases each). The V gene lost 3 bases and the J gene lost 4 bases, with 13 bases spanning the gap. Germline CDR1 is SGHDN and CDR2 is FVKESK. The CDR3 has 14 residues. The CDR3 region is CASSQTGRLYEQYF. DNA of the CDR3: TGTGCCAGCAGCCAGACGGGACGCCTGTACGAGCAGTACTTC.

V and J are TRBV6-5 and TRBJ1-1; D not resolved. CDR3 length equals 15 residues. Trimming removed 1 base at V and 0 bases at J, with 9 bases between. Germline V lookup: CDR1 MNHEY, CDR2 SVGAGI. CDR3 amino acids: CASSYFPVLNTEAFF. CDR3 DNA sequence: TGTGCCAGCAGTTACTTTCCAGTCTTGAACACTGAAGCTTTCTTT.

This clonotype was picked up a small number of times. The chain employs TRBV6-2 or TRBV6-3 and TRBJ2-7; perhaps TRBD2 as D (6 bases). Trimming removed 7 bases at V and 7 bases at J, with 17 bases between. The CDR3 length is 13 residues. The germline V gene encodes CDR1 MNHEY and CDR2 SVGEGT. In nucleotides, the CDR3 is TGTGCCAGCAAATGGACGGGCGGAGGGGAGCAGTACGTC. Its protein is CASKWTGGGEQYV.

The sample holds a few counts of this clonotype. The chain combines TRBV12-3 or TRBV12-4 with TRBJ2-2, with TRBD1 matching 7 bases. This CDR3 comprises 14 residues. V shed 6 bases and J 2 bases; nucleotides not matched to a gene: 3. CDR3 amino acids: CASRGQSNTGELFF. CDR3 coding DNA: TGTGCCAGCAGGGGACAGAGCAACACCGGGGAGCTGTTTTTT.

V usage is TRBV11-2 and J usage is TRBJ1-1, with D unclear. CDR1 is SGHAT and CDR2 is FQNNGV in the germline V gene. V lost 1 base, J lost 4 bases, and 10 bases lay in between. This CDR3 has 14 residues. CDR3 in amino acids: CASSLVPLGTEAFF. The CDR3 DNA is TGTGCCAGCAGCTTAGTTCCGCTAGGCACTGAAGCTTTCTTT.

The genes are TRBV7-2 and TRBJ2-1; D remains unclear. The CDR3 has 12 residues. The germline gives CDR1 SGHTA, CDR2 FQGNSA. Trimming cost V 2 bases and J 7 bases, with 6 bases left between them. CDR3 amino acids: CASSLSRNEQFF. For the CDR3, the DNA is TGTGCCAGCAGCTTATCTCGTAATGAGCAGTTCTTC.

The chain couples TRBV18 to TRBJ1-2, with a weak D call TRBD1 (6 bases). The CDR3 has 15 amino acids. Trimming shortened V by 1 base and J by 3 bases, and 12 bases separated the two germline ends. CDR1 is KGHSH and CDR2 is LQKENI in the germline V gene. The CDR3 DNA reads as TGTGCCAGCTCACCACGGGTGACAGGTTACTATGGCTACACCTTC. Translating gives CASSPRVTGYYGYTF.

The chain has TRBV12-3 or TRBV12-4 and TRBJ1-1; no clear D gene. The CDR3 is made up of 12 amino acids. Trimming stripped 7 bases from V and 11 bases from J, with 17 bases between. Written as DNA, the CDR3 is TGTGCCAGCATTGGGCAAAGAGGGAAGGCTTTCTTT. Its translation: CASIGQRGKAFF.

The chain combines TRBV10-3 with TRBJ2-7, with D possibly matching TRBD2 (6 bases). This CDR3 region has 11 residues. Germline assignment: CDR1 ENHRY and CDR2 SYGVKD. Trimming pared 8 bases from V and 1 base from J, leaving 6 bases between. The chain's CDR3 is CAIGRSYEQYF. As DNA, the CDR3 is TGTGCCATCGGGAGGTCCTACGAGCAGTACTTC.

The chain has TRBV5-1 and TRBJ1-5, with D possibly being TRBD1 (5 bases). CDR3 length: 15 amino acids. The V and J ends lost 4 bases and 7 bases respectively, with 18 bases between them. CDR1 and CDR2 (germline): SGHRS, YFSETQ. The CDR3: CASSPEGGRGQPQHF. The CDR3 region has the DNA TGCGCCAGCAGCCCTGAGGGAGGACGGGGGCAGCCCCAGCATTTT. The complete variable domain, with remaining parts taken from reference TRBV5-1 and TRBJ1-5, reads KAGVTQTPRYLIKTRGQQVTLSCSPISGHRSVSWYQQTPGQGLQFLFEYFSETQRNKGNFPGRFSGRQFSNSRSEMNVSTLELGDSALYLCASSPEGGRGQPQHFGDGTRLSIL.

The table lists this clonotype with a few counts. CDR3 nucleotide sequence: TGTGCCAGCAGTTTCGGAGGGCTTATGACTGAAGCTTTCTTT. This gives the protein CASSFGGLMTEAFF. The rearrangement uses TRBV12-3 or TRBV12-4 and TRBJ1-1; no definite D call. With 3 bases removed from V and 5 bases from J, the gap between germline ends came to 13 bases. There are 14 residues in the CDR3.

This clonotype was seen many times. The genes are TRBV5-6 and TRBJ1-2, with D hard to call. Looked up from germline, CDR1 is SGHDT and CDR2 is YYEEEE. The ends were cut back, 1 base at V and 3 bases at J, with 10 bases in the middle. This CDR3 comprises 14 residues. CDR3 bases: TGTGCCAGCAGCTTGTGGCAGAACGACTATGGCTACACCTTC. It yields the protein CASSLWQNDYGYTF.

Worth noting for this clonotype: A junction boundary mismatches the germline segment, possibly from a read error. The chain has TRBV15 and TRBJ1-2, with D maybe TRBD1 (5 bases). The CDR3 spans 14 residues. The germline gives CDR1 LNHNV, CDR2 YYDKDF (reference sequence). The CDR3 nucleotides are TGTGCCACCAGAAGAGATCGAAGGGGCTATGGCTACACCTTC. Amino acids: CATRRDRRGYGYTF.